Listed here is a single T cell receptor beta chain. Its antigen is unknown. Replicate PCRs for unsorted PBMC used approximately 0.3 ug DNA (approximately 30,000 T cell genomes). Data came from immunoSEQ multiplex PCR; TCRdb stores just in-frame clones and leaves some out. The profile shows about half a million clones, roughly 77% of them singletons. The data belong to a study of shared clonotypes between healthy human individuals. Study-wide points: Limitation of the genetic and exposure-history diversity represented came from the few donors. Sequencing depth was predicted to influence how clonotypes are shared among donors.

Every contributor of samples was a Caucasian grown-up residing in Nashville, Tennessee. V shed 4 bases, J shed 6 bases, and the junction held 7 bases outside the gene matches. CDR3 length: 16 amino acids. CDR1 and CDR2 (germline): MDHEN, SYDVKM. The gene calls are TRBV28 and TRBJ2-1; 12 bases match TRBD2. The sample comprised PBMCs. The TCR sequence derives from a woman between 40 and 50 years old in good health. Some clones in this sample may be carry-over from other donors' samples. This CDR3 reads CASSSPGTSGFNEQFF. The CDR3 region has the DNA TGTGCCAGCAGTTCCCCCGGGACTAGCGGGTTCAATGAGCAGTTCTTC.